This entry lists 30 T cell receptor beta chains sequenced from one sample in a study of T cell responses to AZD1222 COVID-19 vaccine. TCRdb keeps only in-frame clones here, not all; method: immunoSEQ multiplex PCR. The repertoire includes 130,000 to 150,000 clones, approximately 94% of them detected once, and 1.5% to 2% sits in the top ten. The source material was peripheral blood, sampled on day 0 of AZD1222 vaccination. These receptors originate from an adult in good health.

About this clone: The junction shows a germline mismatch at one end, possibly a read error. The CDR3 protein is CASKEKINSPLHF. CDR3 DNA: TGTGCCAGCAAGGAGAAAATTAATTCACCCCTCCATTTT. The rearrangement links TRBV6-5 to TRBJ1-6; D uncertain. Germline V gene lookup returns CDR1 MNHEY and CDR2 SVGAGI. This CDR3 spans 13 amino acids.

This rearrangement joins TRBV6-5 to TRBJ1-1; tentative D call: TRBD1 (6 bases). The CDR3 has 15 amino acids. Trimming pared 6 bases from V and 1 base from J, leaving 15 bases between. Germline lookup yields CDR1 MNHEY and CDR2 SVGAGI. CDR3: CASSRAGQPNTEAFF. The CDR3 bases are TGTGCCAGCAGCCGAGCCGGACAGCCGAACACTGAAGCTTTCTTT.

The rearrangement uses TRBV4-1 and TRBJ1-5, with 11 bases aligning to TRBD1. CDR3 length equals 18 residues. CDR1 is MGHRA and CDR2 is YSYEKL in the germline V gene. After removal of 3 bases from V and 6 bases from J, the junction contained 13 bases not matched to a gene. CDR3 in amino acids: CASSHGTGGERTPQPQHF. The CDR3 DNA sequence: TGCGCCAGCAGCCATGGGACAGGGGGAGAGAGGACCCCTCAGCCCCAGCATTTT.

The CDR3 sequence: CASSPPSASGGIEQYF. The CDR3 nucleotides are TGTGCCAGCAGCCCCCCATCCGCTAGCGGGGGGATTGAGCAGTACTTC. This rearrangement joins TRBV7-2 to TRBJ2-7, with 11 bases that match TRBD2. Germline V CDR1 and CDR2: SGHTA, FQGNSA. Trimming took 5 bases from V and 7 from J; bases not matched to a gene: 13. CDR3 length equals 16 residues. The full variable domain, completed using reference TRBV7-2 and TRBJ2-7, is GAGVSQSPSNKVTEKGKDVELRCDPISGHTALYWYRQSLGQGLEFLIYFQGNSAPDKSGLPSDRFSAERTGGSVSTLTIQRTQQEDSAVYLCASSPPSASGGIEQYFGPGTRLTVT.

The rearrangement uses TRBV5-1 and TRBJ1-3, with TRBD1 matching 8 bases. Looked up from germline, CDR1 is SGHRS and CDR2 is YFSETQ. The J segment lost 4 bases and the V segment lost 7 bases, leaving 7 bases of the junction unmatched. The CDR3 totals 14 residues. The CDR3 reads CASRTGGDGNTIYF. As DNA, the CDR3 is TGCGCCAGCCGTACAGGGGGTGACGGAAACACCATATATTTT.

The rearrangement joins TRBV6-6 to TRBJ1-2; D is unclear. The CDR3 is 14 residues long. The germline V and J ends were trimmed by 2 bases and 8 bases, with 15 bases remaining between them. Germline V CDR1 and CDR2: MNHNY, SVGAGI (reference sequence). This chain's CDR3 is CASSYGVRGGGYTF. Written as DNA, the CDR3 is TGTGCCAGCAGTTACGGAGTAAGAGGCGGCGGCTACACCTTC.

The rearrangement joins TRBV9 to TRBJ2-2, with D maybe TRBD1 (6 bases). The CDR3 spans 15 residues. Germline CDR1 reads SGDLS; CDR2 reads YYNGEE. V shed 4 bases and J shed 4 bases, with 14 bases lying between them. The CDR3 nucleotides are TGTGCCAGCAGCCCCGGACAGCTACTCACCGGGGAGCTGTTTTTT. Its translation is CASSPGQLLTGELFF.

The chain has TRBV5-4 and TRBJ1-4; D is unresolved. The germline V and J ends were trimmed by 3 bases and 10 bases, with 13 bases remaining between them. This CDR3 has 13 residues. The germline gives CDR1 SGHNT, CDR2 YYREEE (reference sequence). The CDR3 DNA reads TGTGCCAGCAGCTCGACGGAGGCCGGAAAACTGTTTTTT. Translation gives CASSSTEAGKLFF.

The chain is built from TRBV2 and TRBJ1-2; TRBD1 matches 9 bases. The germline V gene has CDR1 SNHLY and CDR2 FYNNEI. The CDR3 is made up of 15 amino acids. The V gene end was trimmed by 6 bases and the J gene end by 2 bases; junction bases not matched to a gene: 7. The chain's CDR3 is CASREDRGGNYGYTF. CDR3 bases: TGTGCCAGCAGGGAGGACAGGGGCGGGAACTATGGCTACACCTTC.

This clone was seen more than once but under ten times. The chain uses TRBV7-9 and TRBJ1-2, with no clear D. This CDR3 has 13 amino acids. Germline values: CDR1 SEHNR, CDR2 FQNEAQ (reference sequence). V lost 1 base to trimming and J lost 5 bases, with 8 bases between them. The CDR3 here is CASSLERPYGYTF. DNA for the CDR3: TGTGCCAGCAGCTTAGAGCGGCCGTATGGCTACACCTTC.

CDR3 in amino acids: CASSLSPVDRKYEQYF. The CDR3 coding sequence is TGTGCCAGCTCACTAAGTCCGGTTGACAGAAAGTACGAGCAGTACTTC. The chain combines TRBV18 with TRBJ2-7, with D maybe TRBD1 (5 bases). The V end was cut by 4 bases, the J end by 4 bases, with 20 bases between. The CDR3 loop spans 16 amino acids. Germline-derived CDR1 and CDR2 are KGHSH and LQKENI.

Here the CDR3 reads CASRRANTEAFF. The CDR3 DNA reads as TGTGCCAGCAGAAGGGCGAACACTGAAGCTTTCTTT. The J gene is TRBJ1-1, the V gene TRBV14; no clear D gene. Germline V gene sequence: CDR1 SGHDN, CDR2 FVKESK. V gave up 6 bases and J gave up 1 base, with 6 bases separating them. CDR3 length: 12 residues.

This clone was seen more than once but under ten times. The CDR3 bases are TGTGCCAGCAGCTTAGCGGTCAGGGGGAACACTGAAGCTTTCTTT. It encodes CASSLAVRGNTEAFF. The chain has TRBV7-2 and TRBJ1-1; TRBD1 might be the D (6 bases). Germline values: CDR1 SGHTA, CDR2 FQGNSA. The germline V and J ends were trimmed by 0 bases and 1 base, with 9 bases remaining between them. The length of the CDR3 is 15 residues.

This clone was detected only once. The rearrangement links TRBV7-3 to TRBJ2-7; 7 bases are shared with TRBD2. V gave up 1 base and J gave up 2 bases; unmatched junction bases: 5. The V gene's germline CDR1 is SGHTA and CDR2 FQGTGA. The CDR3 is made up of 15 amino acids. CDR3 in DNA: TGTGCCAGCAGCTTAATGGCGGGAGCGGCCTACGAGCAGTACTTC. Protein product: CASSLMAGAAYEQYF.

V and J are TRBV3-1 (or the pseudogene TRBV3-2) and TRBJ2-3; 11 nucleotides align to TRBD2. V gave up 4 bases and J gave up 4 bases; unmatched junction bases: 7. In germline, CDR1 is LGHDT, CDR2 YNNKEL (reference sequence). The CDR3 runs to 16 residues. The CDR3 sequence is CASSPAELAGADTQYF. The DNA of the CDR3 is TGTGCCAGCAGCCCCGCGGAACTAGCGGGAGCAGATACGCAGTATTTT.

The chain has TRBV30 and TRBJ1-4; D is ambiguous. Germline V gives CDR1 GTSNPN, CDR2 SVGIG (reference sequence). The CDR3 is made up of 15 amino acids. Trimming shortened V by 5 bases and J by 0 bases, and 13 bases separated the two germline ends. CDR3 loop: CAWGRHSATNEKLFF. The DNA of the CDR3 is TGTGCCTGGGGTCGGCACAGTGCAACTAATGAAAAACTGTTTTTT.

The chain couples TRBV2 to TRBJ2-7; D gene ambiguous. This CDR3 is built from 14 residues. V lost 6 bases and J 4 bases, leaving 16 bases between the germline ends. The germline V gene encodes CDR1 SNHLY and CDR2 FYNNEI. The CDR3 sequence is CASSKNPGGYEQYF. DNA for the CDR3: TGTGCCAGCAGCAAAAACCCAGGCGGATACGAGCAGTACTTC.

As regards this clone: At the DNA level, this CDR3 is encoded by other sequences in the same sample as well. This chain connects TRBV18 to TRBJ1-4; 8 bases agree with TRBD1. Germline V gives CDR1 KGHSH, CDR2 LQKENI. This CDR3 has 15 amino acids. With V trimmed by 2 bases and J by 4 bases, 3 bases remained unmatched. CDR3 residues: CASSPSTGGNEKLFF. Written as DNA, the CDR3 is TGTGCCAGCTCACCATCAACAGGGGGTAATGAAAAACTGTTTTTT.

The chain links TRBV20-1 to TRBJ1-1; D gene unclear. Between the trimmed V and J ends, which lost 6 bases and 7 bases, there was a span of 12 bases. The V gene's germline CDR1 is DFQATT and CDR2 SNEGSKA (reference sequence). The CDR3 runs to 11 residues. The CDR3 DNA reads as TGCAGTGCCATGTATATGAGTGAAGCTTTCTTT. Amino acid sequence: CSAMYMSEAFF.

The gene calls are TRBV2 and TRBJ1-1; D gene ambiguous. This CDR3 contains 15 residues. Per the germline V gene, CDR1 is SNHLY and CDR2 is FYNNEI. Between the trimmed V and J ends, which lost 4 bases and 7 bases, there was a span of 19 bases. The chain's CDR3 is CASSGPRESEVEAFF. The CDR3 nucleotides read TGTGCCAGCAGTGGGCCGAGGGAATCAGAAGTTGAAGCTTTCTTT.

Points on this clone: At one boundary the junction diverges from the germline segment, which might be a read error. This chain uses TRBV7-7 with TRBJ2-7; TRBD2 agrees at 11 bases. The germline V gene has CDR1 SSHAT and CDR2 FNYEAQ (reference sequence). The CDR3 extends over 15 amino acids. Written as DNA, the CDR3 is TGTGCTAGCAGCTTGACTAGCGGGAATCACGCCATGCAGTACTTC. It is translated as CASSLTSGNHAMQYF.

CDR3 sequence (DNA): TGTGCCAGCAGCTTAGGCCCCCAGCGAGACACTGAAGCTTTCTTT. Translation gives CASSLGPQRDTEAFF. V gene TRBV7-3 combines with J gene TRBJ1-1; D gene uncertain. CDR1 SGHTA and CDR2 FQGTGA come from the germline V gene. This CDR3 spans 15 amino acids. Trimming stripped 2 bases from V and 3 bases from J, with 13 bases between.

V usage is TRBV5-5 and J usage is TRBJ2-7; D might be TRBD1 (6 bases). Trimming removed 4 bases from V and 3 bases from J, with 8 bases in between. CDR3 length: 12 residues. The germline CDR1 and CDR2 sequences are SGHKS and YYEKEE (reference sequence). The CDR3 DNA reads TGTGCCAGCAGCGGGGACATCTACGAGCAGTACTTC. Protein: CASSGDIYEQYF.

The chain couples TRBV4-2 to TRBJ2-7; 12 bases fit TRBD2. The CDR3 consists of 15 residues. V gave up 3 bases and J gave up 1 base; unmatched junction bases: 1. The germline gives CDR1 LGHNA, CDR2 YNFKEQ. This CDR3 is CASSQTSGGSYEQYF. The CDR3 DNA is TGTGCCAGCAGCCAGACTAGCGGGGGATCCTACGAGCAGTACTTC.

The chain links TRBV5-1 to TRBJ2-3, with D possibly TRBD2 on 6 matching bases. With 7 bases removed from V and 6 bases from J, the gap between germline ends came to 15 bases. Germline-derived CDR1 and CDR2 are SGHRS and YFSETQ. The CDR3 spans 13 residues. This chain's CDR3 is CASHTRESDTQYF. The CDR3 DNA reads TGCGCCAGCCACACCCGGGAGAGCGATACGCAGTATTTT. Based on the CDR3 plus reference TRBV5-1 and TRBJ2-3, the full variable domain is KAGVTQTPRYLIKTRGQQVTLSCSPISGHRSVSWYQQTPGQGLQFLFEYFSETQRNKGNFPGRFSGRQFSNSRSEMNVSTLELGDSALYLCASHTRESDTQYFGPGTRLTVL.

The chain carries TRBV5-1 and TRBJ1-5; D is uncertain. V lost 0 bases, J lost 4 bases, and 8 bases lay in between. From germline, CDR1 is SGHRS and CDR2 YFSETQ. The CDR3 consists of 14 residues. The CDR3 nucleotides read TGCGCCAGCAGCTTGGAGGGCCGGAATCAGCCCCAGCATTTT. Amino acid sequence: CASSLEGRNQPQHF.

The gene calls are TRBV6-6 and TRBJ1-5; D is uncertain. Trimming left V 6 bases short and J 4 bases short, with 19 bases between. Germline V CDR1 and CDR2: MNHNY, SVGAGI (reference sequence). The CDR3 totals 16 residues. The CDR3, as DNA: TGTGCCAGCAGGTCTGGGCCCGCCGGGTGGAATCAGCCCCAGCATTTT. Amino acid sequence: CASRSGPAGWNQPQHF.

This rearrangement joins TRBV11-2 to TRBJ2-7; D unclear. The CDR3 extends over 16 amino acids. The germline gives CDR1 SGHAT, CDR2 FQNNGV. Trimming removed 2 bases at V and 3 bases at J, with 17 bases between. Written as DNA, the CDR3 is TGTGCCAGCAGCTTAATCCCCTCAACCGGGCGCTACGAGCAGTACTTC. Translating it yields CASSLIPSTGRYEQYF.

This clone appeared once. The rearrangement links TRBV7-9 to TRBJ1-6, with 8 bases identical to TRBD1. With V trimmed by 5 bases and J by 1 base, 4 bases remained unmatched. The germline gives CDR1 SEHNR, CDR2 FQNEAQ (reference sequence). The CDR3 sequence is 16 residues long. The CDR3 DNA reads TGTGCCAGCAGCCTCCAGGGGGCTTCCTATAATTCACCCCTCCACTTT. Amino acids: CASSLQGASYNSPLHF.

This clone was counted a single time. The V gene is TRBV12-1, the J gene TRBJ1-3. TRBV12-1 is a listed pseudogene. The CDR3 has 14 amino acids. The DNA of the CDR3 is TGTGCCAGCAGCTTTTCCCCACCTGGAAACACCATATATTTT. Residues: CASSFSPPGNTIYF.